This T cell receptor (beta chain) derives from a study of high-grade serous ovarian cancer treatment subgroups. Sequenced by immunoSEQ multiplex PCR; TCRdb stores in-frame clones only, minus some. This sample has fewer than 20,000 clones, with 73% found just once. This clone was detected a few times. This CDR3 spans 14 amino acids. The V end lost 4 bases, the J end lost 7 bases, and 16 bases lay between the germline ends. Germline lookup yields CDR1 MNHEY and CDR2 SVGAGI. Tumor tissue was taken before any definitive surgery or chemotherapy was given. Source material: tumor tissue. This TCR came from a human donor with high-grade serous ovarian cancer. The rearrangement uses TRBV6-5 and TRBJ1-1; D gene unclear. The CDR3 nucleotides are TGTGCCAGCAGTTCCCCCCGACGAGGATTTGAAGCTTTCTTT. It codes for CASSSPRRGFEAFF.